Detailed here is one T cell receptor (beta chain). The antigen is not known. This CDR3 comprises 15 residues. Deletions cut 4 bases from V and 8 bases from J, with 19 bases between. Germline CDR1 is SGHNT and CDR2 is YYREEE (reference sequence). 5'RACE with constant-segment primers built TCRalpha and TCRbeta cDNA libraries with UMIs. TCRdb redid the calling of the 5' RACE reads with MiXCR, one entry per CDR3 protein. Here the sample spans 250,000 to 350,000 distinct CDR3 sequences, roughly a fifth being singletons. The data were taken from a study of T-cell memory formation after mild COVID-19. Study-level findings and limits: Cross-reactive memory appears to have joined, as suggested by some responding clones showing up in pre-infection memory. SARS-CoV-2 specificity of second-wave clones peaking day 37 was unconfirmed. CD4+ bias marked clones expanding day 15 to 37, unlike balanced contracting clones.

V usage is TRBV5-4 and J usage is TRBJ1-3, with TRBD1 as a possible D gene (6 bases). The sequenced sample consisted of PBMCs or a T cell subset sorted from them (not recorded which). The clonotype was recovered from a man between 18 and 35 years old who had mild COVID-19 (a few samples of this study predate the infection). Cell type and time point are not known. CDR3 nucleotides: TGTGCCAGCAGCGATGGGGGGCCTGGAGTTGACACCATATATTTT. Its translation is CASSDGGPGVDTIYF.